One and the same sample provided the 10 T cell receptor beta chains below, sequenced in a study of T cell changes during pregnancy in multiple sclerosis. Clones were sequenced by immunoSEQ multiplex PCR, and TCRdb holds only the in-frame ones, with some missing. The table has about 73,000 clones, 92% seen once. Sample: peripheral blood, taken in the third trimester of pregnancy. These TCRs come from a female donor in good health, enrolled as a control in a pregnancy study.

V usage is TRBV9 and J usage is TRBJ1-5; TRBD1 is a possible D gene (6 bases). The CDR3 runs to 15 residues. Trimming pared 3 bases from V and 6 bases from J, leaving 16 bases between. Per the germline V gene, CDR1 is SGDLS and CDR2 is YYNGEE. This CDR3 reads CASSADYRVGQPQHF. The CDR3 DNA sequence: TGTGCCAGCAGCGCGGATTACAGGGTGGGTCAGCCCCAGCATTTT.

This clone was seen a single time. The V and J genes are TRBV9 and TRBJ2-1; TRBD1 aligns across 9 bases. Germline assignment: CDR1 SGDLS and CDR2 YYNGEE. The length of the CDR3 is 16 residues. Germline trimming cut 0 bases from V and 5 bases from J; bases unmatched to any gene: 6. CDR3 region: CASSVGRDRVDNEQFF. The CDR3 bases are TGTGCCAGCAGCGTAGGCCGGGACAGGGTCGACAATGAGCAGTTCTTC.

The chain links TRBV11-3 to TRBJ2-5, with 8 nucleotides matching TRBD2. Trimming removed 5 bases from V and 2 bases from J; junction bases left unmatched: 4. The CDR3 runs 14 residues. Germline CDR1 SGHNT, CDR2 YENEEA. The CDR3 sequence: CASSPTSGQETQYF. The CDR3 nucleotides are TGTGCCAGCAGCCCAACTAGCGGACAAGAGACCCAGTACTTC.

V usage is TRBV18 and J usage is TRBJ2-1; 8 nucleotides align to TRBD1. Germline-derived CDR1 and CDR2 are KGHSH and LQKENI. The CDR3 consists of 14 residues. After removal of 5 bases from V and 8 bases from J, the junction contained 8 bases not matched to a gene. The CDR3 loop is CASSRLDRVDEQFF. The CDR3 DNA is TGTGCCAGCTCAAGATTGGACAGGGTCGATGAGCAGTTCTTC. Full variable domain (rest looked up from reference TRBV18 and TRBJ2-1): NAGVMQNPRHLVRRRGQEARLRCSPMKGHSHVYWYRQLPEEGLKFMVYLQKENIIDESGMPKERFSAEFPKEGPSILRIQQVVRGDSAAYFCASSRLDRVDEQFFGPGTRLTVL.

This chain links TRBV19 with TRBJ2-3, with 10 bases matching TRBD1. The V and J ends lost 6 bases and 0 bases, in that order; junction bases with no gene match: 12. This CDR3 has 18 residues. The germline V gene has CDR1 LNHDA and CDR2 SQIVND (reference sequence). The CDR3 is CASSFRDRGGYSTDTQYF. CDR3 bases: TGTGCCAGTAGCTTCCGGGACAGGGGTGGATATAGCACAGATACGCAGTATTTT.

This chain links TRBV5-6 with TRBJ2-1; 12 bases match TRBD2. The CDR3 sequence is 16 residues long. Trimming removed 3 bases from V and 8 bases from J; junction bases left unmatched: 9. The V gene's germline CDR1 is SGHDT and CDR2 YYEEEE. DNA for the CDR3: TGTGCCAGCAGCTCGCTACTAGCGGGGGGTATAGATGAGCAGTTCTTC. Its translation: CASSSLLAGGIDEQFF.

In DNA, the CDR3 is TGTGCCAGCAGCTTAGATGGCGGTTTTGGCAGAAACACTGAAGCTTTCTTT. Its translation is CASSLDGGFGRNTEAFF. The chain uses TRBV7-2 and TRBJ1-1; unclear D gene. The germline V and J ends were trimmed by 1 base and 2 bases, with 17 bases remaining between them. The germline V gene encodes CDR1 SGHTA and CDR2 FQGNSA. This CDR3 has 17 residues.

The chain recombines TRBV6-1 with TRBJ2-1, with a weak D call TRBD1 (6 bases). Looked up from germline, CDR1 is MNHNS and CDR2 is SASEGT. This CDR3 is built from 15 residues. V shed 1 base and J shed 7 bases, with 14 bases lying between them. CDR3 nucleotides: TGTGCCAGCAGTGAAGGGCAGGGGTTGCGGAATGAGCAGTTCTTC. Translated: CASSEGQGLRNEQFF.

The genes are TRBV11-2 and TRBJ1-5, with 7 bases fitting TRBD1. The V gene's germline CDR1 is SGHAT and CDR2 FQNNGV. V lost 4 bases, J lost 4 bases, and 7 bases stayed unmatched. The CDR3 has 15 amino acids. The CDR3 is CASSYTNRGNQPQHF. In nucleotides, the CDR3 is TGTGCCAGCAGCTACACAAACAGGGGAAATCAGCCCCAGCATTTT. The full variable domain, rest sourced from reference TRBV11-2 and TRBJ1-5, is EAGVAQSPRYKIIEKRQSVAFWCNPISGHATLYWYQQILGQGPKLLIQFQNNGVVDDSQLPKDRFSAERLKGVDSTLKIQPAKLEDSAVYLCASSYTNRGNQPQHFGDGTRLSIL.

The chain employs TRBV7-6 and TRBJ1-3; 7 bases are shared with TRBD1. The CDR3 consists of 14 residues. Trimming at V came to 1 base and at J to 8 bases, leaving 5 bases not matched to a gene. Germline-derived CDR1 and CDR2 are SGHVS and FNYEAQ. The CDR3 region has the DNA TGTGCCAGCAGCTTAGGGCAGGGGGTAGACACCATATATTTT. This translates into CASSLGQGVDTIYF. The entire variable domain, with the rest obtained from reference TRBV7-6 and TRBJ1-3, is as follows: GAGVSQSPRYKVTKRGQDVALRCDPISGHVSLYWYRQALGQGPEFLTYFNYEAQQDKSGLPNDRFSAERPEGSISTLTIQRTEQRDSAMYRCASSLGQGVDTIYFGEGSWLTVV.